A single sample is the source of the 26 T cell receptor beta chains below, sequenced in a study of blood T cell repertoires in COVID-19. Assay used: immunoSEQ multiplex PCR; TCRdb lists only in-frame clones, some missing. The table has 310,000 or so clones, around 87% seen once. The sample taken for sequencing was PBMCs or T cells enriched from blood (not recorded which). These receptors came from a young woman with acute COVID-19.

The CDR3: CASSEKYGGPDTQYF. The CDR3 DNA sequence: TGCGCCAGCAGCGAAAAGTACGGGGGGCCAGATACGCAGTATTTT. The chain recombines TRBV10-1 with TRBJ2-3, with D perhaps matching TRBD2 (7 bases). The CDR3 spans 15 residues. With 6 bases removed from V and 4 bases from J, the gap between germline ends came to 17 bases. Per germline, CDR1 WNHNN and CDR2 SYGVQD (reference sequence).

The chain joins TRBV6-2 or TRBV6-3 to TRBJ1-6, with TRBD1 identical over 8 bases. The length of the CDR3 is 16 residues. Germline CDR1 reads MNHEY; CDR2 reads SVGEGT. V dropped 0 bases and J dropped 7; count of bases not matched to a gene: 5. The CDR3 DNA reads TGTGCCAGCAGTTACTCCCCGGGACAGGCGAATTCACCCCTCCACTTT. It codes for CASSYSPGQANSPLHF.

The chain links TRBV19 to TRBJ1-2; perhaps TRBD1 as D (6 bases). The CDR3 is 15 amino acids. The germline V gene encodes CDR1 LNHDA and CDR2 SQIVND (reference sequence). The V end was cut by 8 bases, the J end by 0 bases, with 16 bases between. CDR3 in DNA: TGTGCCAGTCAACACCAGGGGCTCCCTAACTATGGCTACACCTTC. The encoded protein is CASQHQGLPNYGYTF.

The chain combines TRBV7-8 with TRBJ2-3; 11 bases line up with TRBD2. The CDR3 length is 17 residues. V dropped 5 bases and J dropped 2; count of bases not matched to a gene: 9. CDR1 SGHVS and CDR2 FQNEAQ come from the germline V gene. The CDR3 is CASSIRTSGHNTDTQYF. Written as DNA, the CDR3 is TGTGCCAGCAGCATTAGGACTAGCGGGCATAACACAGATACGCAGTATTTT. Together with reference TRBV7-8 and TRBJ2-3, the CDR3 gives the full variable domain: GAGVSQSPRYKVAKRGQDVALRCDPISGHVSLFWYQQALGQGPEFLTYFQNEAQLDKSGLPSDRFFAERPEGSVSTLKIQRTQQEDSAVYLCASSIRTSGHNTDTQYFGPGTRLTVL.

This chain uses TRBV19 with TRBJ2-2, with D tentatively TRBD1 (6 bases). Trimming removed 4 bases at V and 4 bases at J, with 10 bases between. CDR1 is LNHDA, CDR2 SQIVND, per germline (reference sequence). This CDR3 has 14 amino acids. The CDR3 region has the DNA TGTGCCAGTAGTAACAGGGTAATCACCGGGGAGCTGTTTTTT. Translated, it gives CASSNRVITGELFF.

The chain employs TRBV6-5 and TRBJ2-7; 10 nucleotides line up with TRBD1. Germline lookup yields CDR1 MNHEY and CDR2 SVGAGI. V gave up 4 bases and J gave up 5 bases; unmatched junction bases: 8. CDR3 length: 15 amino acids. As DNA, the CDR3 is TGTGCCAGCAGTTTCCGGGACAGGGGATTACACGAGCAGTACTTC. Amino acids: CASSFRDRGLHEQYF.

The chain employs TRBV3-1 (or the pseudogene TRBV3-2) and TRBJ1-2; weak D call: TRBD1 (5 bases). CDR1 and CDR2 (germline): LGHDT, YNNKEL (reference sequence). V was pared by 1 base and J by 4 bases, with 16 bases between. The CDR3 contains 16 residues. CDR3 residues: CASSQVGHGGTYGYTF. The CDR3 nucleotides read TGTGCCAGCAGCCAAGTCGGACACGGGGGGACCTATGGCTACACCTTC.

The chain recombines TRBV10-1 with TRBJ2-2, with unresolved D. V lost 6 bases, J lost 0 bases, and 8 bases lay in between. The germline V gene has CDR1 WNHNN and CDR2 SYGVQD (reference sequence). The CDR3 spans 14 residues. The CDR3: CASRSTSNTGELFF. DNA for the CDR3: TGCGCCAGCAGGTCGACATCGAACACCGGGGAGCTGTTTTTT.

The chain is built from TRBV7-8 and TRBJ2-7; TRBD2 aligns across 7 bases. The CDR3 totals 14 residues. V trimming: 5 bases; J trimming: 3 bases; junction bases outside the gene matches: 7. Germline V lookup: CDR1 SGHVS, CDR2 FQNEAQ. The CDR3, as DNA: TGTGCCAGCAGCCCTAGCGGCGGGTACTACGAGCAGTACTTC. Its translation is CASSPSGGYYEQYF.

The J gene is TRBJ1-2, the V gene TRBV2; 7 positions match TRBD1. The V gene's germline CDR1 is SNHLY and CDR2 FYNNEI. The CDR3 runs to 15 residues. V was clipped by 2 bases and J by 5 bases; unmatched bases: 8. CDR3 in DNA: TGTGCCAGCAGTGAAATTAAGGGGGCAAGGTATGGCTACACCTTC. Translation gives CASSEIKGARYGYTF.

In this sample, this clone turned up a few times. CDR3 region: CASSLGLTSGIHEQFF. The CDR3 nucleotides are TGTGCCAGCAGCTTAGGCCTTACTAGCGGGATACATGAGCAGTTCTTC. The chain uses TRBV11-2 and TRBJ2-1; 10 positions match TRBD2. The CDR3 spans 16 residues. The germline CDR1 and CDR2 sequences are SGHAT and FQNNGV. V shed 1 base and J 8 bases; nucleotides not matched to a gene: 8. Full variable domain (outside the CDR3, taken from reference TRBV11-2 and TRBJ2-1): EAGVAQSPRYKIIEKRQSVAFWCNPISGHATLYWYQQILGQGPKLLIQFQNNGVVDDSQLPKDRFSAERLKGVDSTLKIQPAKLEDSAVYLCASSLGLTSGIHEQFFGPGTRLTVL.

V is TRBV4-1 and J is TRBJ2-5; 11 bases align to TRBD2. CDR1 and CDR2 from the germline V gene are MGHRA and YSYEKL. Germline trimming cut 3 bases from V and 2 bases from J; bases unmatched to any gene: 8. There are 17 residues in the CDR3. The chain's CDR3 is CASSQDTSGRGQETQYF. The CDR3 nucleotides are TGCGCCAGCAGCCAGGACACTAGCGGGAGAGGGCAAGAGACCCAGTACTTC.

The chain recombines TRBV6-2 or TRBV6-3 with TRBJ2-6; D not certain. Germline CDR1 is MNHEY and CDR2 is SVGEGT. V was cut by 1 base and J by 4 bases, with 14 bases left in between. CDR3 length: 17 residues. The CDR3 bases are TGTGCCAGCAGTTACTACTCCAGTAGCTTCGGGGCCAACGTCCTGACTTTC. It yields the protein CASSYYSSSFGANVLTF.

This clone was counted only a few times. Other DNA sequences in this specimen translate into the identical CDR3. CDR3 nucleotide sequence: TGTGCCAGCAGTTACGATCGGGGGAATGAGCAGTTCTTC. This codes for CASSYDRGNEQFF. This chain connects TRBV6-5 to TRBJ2-1, with a possible D match to TRBD2 (6 bases). Germline V CDR1 and CDR2: MNHEY, SVGAGI. CDR3 length: 13 residues. Trimming took 2 bases from V and 7 from J, leaving 9 bases between them.

The chain joins TRBV18 to TRBJ2-5; D not resolved. Trimming left V 3 bases short and J 1 base short, with 6 bases between. Germline loops: CDR1 KGHSH, CDR2 LQKENI. The CDR3 length is 13 residues. CDR3 in amino acids: CASSPRIQETQYF. In DNA, the CDR3 is TGTGCCAGCTCACCGCGGATCCAAGAGACCCAGTACTTC. Variable domain in full (rest from reference TRBV18 and TRBJ2-5): NAGVMQNPRHLVRRRGQEARLRCSPMKGHSHVYWYRQLPEEGLKFMVYLQKENIIDESGMPKERFSAEFPKEGPSILRIQQVVRGDSAAYFCASSPRIQETQYFGPGTRLLVL.

The chain links TRBV19 to TRBJ1-5, with TRBD1 as a possible D gene (5 bases). The germline gives CDR1 LNHDA, CDR2 SQIVND (reference sequence). V was trimmed by 3 bases and J by 6 bases, leaving 15 bases between them. This CDR3 has 15 amino acids. CDR3 region: CASSIFWGVAQPQHF. In DNA form, the CDR3 reads TGTGCCAGTAGTATCTTTTGGGGGGTGGCTCAGCCCCAGCATTTT.

The CDR3 DNA reads TGTGCCAGCAGGAGACGGTCAGGTCAAGAGACCCAGTACTTC. Its translation: CASRRRSGQETQYF. This chain links TRBV5-5 with TRBJ2-5; D not resolved. Trimming took off 5 bases at V and 2 bases at J, with 13 bases between the two ends. Germline lookup yields CDR1 SGHKS and CDR2 YYEKEE (reference sequence). There are 14 residues in the CDR3.

This rearrangement joins TRBV3-1 (or the pseudogene TRBV3-2) to TRBJ2-3; 7 bases are a match to TRBD2. This CDR3 comprises 16 residues. The germline V gene has CDR1 LGHDT and CDR2 YNNKEL (reference sequence). J was trimmed by 2 bases and V by 10 bases; bases with no gene match: 15. The chain's CDR3 is CAKRGVGEWYTDTQYF. CDR3 sequence (DNA): TGTGCCAAGCGGGGAGTCGGGGAATGGTACACAGATACGCAGTATTTT.

The chain has TRBV11-2 and TRBJ1-1; TRBD1 might be the D (5 bases). Germline V gene lookup returns CDR1 SGHAT and CDR2 FQNNGV. The V gene lost 2 bases and the J gene lost 5 bases, with 12 bases spanning the gap. This CDR3 spans 14 amino acids. The CDR3 spells CASSLRQLDTEAFF. CDR3 in DNA: TGTGCCAGCAGCTTAAGACAGCTGGATACTGAAGCTTTCTTT.

The genes are TRBV11-3 and TRBJ2-3; TRBD1 agrees at 10 bases. V dropped 1 base and J dropped 6; count of bases not matched to a gene: 4. The length of the CDR3 is 15 residues. Germline assignment: CDR1 SGHNT and CDR2 YENEEA. The CDR3 DNA reads TGTGCCAGCAGCTTAGGACAGGGGGCGCCGGATACGCAGTATTTT. Amino acids: CASSLGQGAPDTQYF.

The chain combines TRBV28 with TRBJ2-7; D unclear. V was shortened by 2 bases and J by 1 base, with 12 bases between the two germline ends. The CDR3 is 15 residues long. Germline CDR1 MDHEN, CDR2 SYDVKM. The CDR3 bases are TGTGCCAGCAGTTTACCAACGACAAGTTCCTACGAGCAGTACTTC. Its protein product is CASSLPTTSSYEQYF.

The rearrangement links TRBV7-8 to TRBJ2-1; 9 positions match TRBD2. Looked up from germline, CDR1 is SGHVS and CDR2 is FQNEAQ. The CDR3 is 16 amino acids. V lost 4 bases and J lost 3; bases outside the gene matches: 7. In nucleotides, the CDR3 is TGTGCCAGCAGCTCTCAGCGACTAGCGGTCTACAATGAGCAGTTCTTC. This sequence encodes CASSSQRLAVYNEQFF.

The V and J genes are TRBV7-2 and TRBJ1-5; 7 nucleotides match TRBD1. Trimming took 3 bases from V and 0 from J; bases not matched to a gene: 8. Germline CDR1 reads SGHTA; CDR2 reads FQGNSA. The CDR3 runs to 17 residues. The CDR3 here is CASSLLGGPFSNQPQHF. The CDR3 DNA reads TGTGCCAGCAGCTTGCTAGGGGGCCCCTTTAGCAATCAGCCCCAGCATTTT.

This clone was picked up one time. V usage is TRBV6-6 and J usage is TRBJ2-7; the match to TRBD1 covers 9 bases. Germline-derived CDR1 and CDR2 are MNHNY and SVGAGI (reference sequence). The V gene end was trimmed by 9 bases and the J gene end by 3 bases; junction bases not matched to a gene: 3. The CDR3 length is 12 residues. The CDR3, as DNA: TGTGCCAGTATGGGACAGGGCTACGAGCAGTACTTC. Residues: CASMGQGYEQYF.

This chain links TRBV6-6 with TRBJ1-1; no firm D call. CDR1 and CDR2 from the germline V gene are MNHNY and SVGAGI (reference sequence). V was shortened by 5 bases and J by 5 bases, with 18 bases between the two germline ends. The CDR3 is 15 amino acids. The CDR3 sequence is CASSRPGGRETEAFF. The DNA of the CDR3 is TGTGCCAGCAGTCGACCTGGCGGGCGAGAGACTGAAGCTTTCTTT.

The chain is built from TRBV4-1 and TRBJ2-1; D possibly corresponds to TRBD2 (5 bases). V was cut by 0 bases and J by 1 base, with 10 bases left in between. The CDR3 is made up of 16 amino acids. Germline V gene data show CDR1 as MGHRA and CDR2 as YSYEKL. The DNA of the CDR3 is TGCGCCAGCAGCCAAGATCTGGGGAGATCCTACAATGAGCAGTTCTTC. Translation: CASSQDLGRSYNEQFF.